This record looks at one T cell receptor beta chain sequence and its context. The data were taken from a study of CD8 T cells in ankylosing spondylitis. TCRdb reprocessed the 5' RACE reads via MiXCR and lists one record per CDR3 protein. The sample lists 300,000 to 350,000 distinct CDR3 sequences, around 21% occurring once. The sequence came from a female donor with ankylosing spondylitis or in good health (not recorded which). What was sequenced was blood, either unsorted or a sorted T cell fraction (not recorded which).

CDR3 in amino acids: CASSSRTSGVLNNEQFF. The CDR3 bases are TGTGCCAGCAGCTCACGGACTAGCGGAGTTCTAAACAATGAGCAGTTCTTC. The chain carries TRBV9 and TRBJ2-1; 10 bases line up with TRBD2. The CDR3 extends over 17 amino acids. With V trimmed by 4 bases and J by 5 bases, 12 bases remained unmatched. Germline V gives CDR1 SGDLS, CDR2 YYNGEE.